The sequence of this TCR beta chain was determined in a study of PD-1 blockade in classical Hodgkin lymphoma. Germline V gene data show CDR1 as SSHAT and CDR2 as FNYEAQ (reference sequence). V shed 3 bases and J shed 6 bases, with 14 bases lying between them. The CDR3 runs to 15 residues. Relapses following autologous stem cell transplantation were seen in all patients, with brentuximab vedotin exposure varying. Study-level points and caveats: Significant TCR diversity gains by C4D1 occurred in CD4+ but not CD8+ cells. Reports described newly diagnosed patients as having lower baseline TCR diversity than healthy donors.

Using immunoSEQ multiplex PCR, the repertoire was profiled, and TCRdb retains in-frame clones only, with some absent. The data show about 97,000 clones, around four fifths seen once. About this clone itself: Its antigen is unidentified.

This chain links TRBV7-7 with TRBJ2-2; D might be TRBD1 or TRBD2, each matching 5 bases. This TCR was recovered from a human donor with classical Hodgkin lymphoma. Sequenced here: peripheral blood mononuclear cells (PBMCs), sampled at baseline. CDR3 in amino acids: CASSLGTGGAGELFF. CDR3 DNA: TGTGCCAGCAGCTTGGGGACGGGCGGAGCCGGGGAGCTGTTTTTT.